These 30 T cell receptor beta chains were all obtained from the same sample, sequenced in a study of blood T cell repertoires in COVID-19. The protocol was immunoSEQ multiplex PCR, while the TCRdb copy is restricted to in-frame clones and leaves out a portion. The data contain 190,000 or so clones, less than 90% of them singletons. The sequencing input was peripheral blood. The receptors were sampled from a woman in her sixties or seventies with acute or convalescent COVID-19.

The chain couples TRBV24-1 to TRBJ2-2; TRBD1 might be the D (5 bases). CDR3 size: 12 residues. V dropped 10 bases and J dropped 4 bases, with 9 bases sitting between them. In germline, CDR1 is KGHDR, CDR2 SFDVKD. This chain's CDR3 is CATSGSTGELFF. The CDR3 DNA sequence: TGTGCCACTTCAGGGTCCACCGGGGAGCTGTTTTTT.

This chain joins TRBV5-8 and TRBJ1-1; D ambiguous. Trimming stripped 2 bases from V and 7 bases from J, with 9 bases between. CDR3 length equals 12 residues. Per germline, CDR1 SGHTS and CDR2 YDEGEE. The DNA for the CDR3 is TGTGCCAGCAGCTTCGGCCAGGTTGAAGCTTTCTTT. This codes for CASSFGQVEAFF.

The rearrangement uses TRBV29-1 and TRBJ2-1, with 9 bases fitting TRBD2. Unmatched junction bases numbered 14, after V lost 7 bases and J lost 10 bases. The CDR3 is 14 residues long. Germline V lookup: CDR1 SQVTM, CDR2 ANQGSEA. The CDR3 region is CSAPVIAGASEQFF. As DNA, the CDR3 is TGCAGCGCCCCGGTGATAGCGGGAGCATCCGAGCAGTTCTTC.

V and J are TRBV6-5 and TRBJ1-1; weak D call: TRBD1 (6 bases). The V gene's germline CDR1 is MNHEY and CDR2 SVGAGI. V dropped 5 bases and J dropped 1 base, with 14 bases sitting between them. There are 15 residues in the CDR3. The CDR3 loop reads CASSTGIRANTEAFF. The CDR3 coding sequence is TGTGCCAGCAGTACAGGGATTCGGGCGAACACTGAAGCTTTCTTT.

This clone was observed once. The rearrangement links TRBV5-4 to TRBJ1-2; D remains unclear. Germline V CDR1 and CDR2: SGHNT, YYREEE (reference sequence). Trimming removed 5 bases at V and 4 bases at J, with 21 bases between. This CDR3 spans 16 amino acids. For the CDR3, the DNA is TGTGCCAGCAGTCCTGCAGGCAGGCGATTGGGCTATGGCTACACCTTC. As protein: CASSPAGRRLGYGYTF.

V gene TRBV7-2 combines with J gene TRBJ2-3; perhaps TRBD1 as D (6 bases). Trimming cost V 5 bases and J 4 bases, with 10 bases left between them. Germline CDR1 and CDR2: SGHTA and FQGNSA. The CDR3 consists of 13 residues. As DNA, the CDR3 is TGTGCCAGCAGCCTCAGGGGTTCAGATACGCAGTATTTT. Translated: CASSLRGSDTQYF. The whole variable domain, remainder taken from reference TRBV7-2 and TRBJ2-3, is GAGVSQSPSNKVTEKGKDVELRCDPISGHTALYWYRQSLGQGLEFLIYFQGNSAPDKSGLPSDRFSAERTGGSVSTLTIQRTQQEDSAVYLCASSLRGSDTQYFGPGTRLTVL.

The chain recombines TRBV4-2 with TRBJ1-3; D gene ambiguous. This CDR3 has 15 amino acids. V was shortened by 2 bases and J by 0 bases, with 8 bases between the two germline ends. In germline, CDR1 is LGHNA, CDR2 YNFKEQ. The CDR3 reads CASSQTESSGNTIYF. The CDR3 DNA reads as TGTGCCAGCAGCCAAACGGAGAGCTCTGGAAACACCATATATTTT.

V gene TRBV2 combines with J gene TRBJ1-3; the D gene is possibly TRBD1 (5 bases). This CDR3 is 19 amino acids long. V lost 5 bases, J lost 4 bases, and 27 bases lay in between. Germline CDR1 and CDR2: SNHLY and FYNNEI. Here the CDR3 reads CASSRVRDSLQAEGNTIYF. The CDR3 DNA reads as TGTGCCAGCAGTCGTGTGAGAGACAGTCTTCAGGCGGAGGGAAACACCATATATTTT.

V usage is TRBV7-8 and J usage is TRBJ1-2, with 9 positions matching TRBD1. Trimming removed 5 bases from V and 5 bases from J; junction bases left unmatched: 9. The CDR3 length is 15 residues. CDR1 and CDR2 from the germline V gene are SGHVS and FQNEAQ. Here the CDR3 reads CASSNRDRDGYGYTF. CDR3 bases: TGTGCCAGCAGCAACCGGGACAGGGACGGTTATGGCTACACCTTC.

This rearrangement joins TRBV5-8 to TRBJ1-5; 8 bases fit TRBD1. The CDR3 runs 16 residues. Trimming at V came to 2 bases and at J to 9 bases, leaving 13 bases not matched to a gene. Per germline, CDR1 SGHTS and CDR2 YDEGEE. This CDR3 is CASSFSGTGGLWPQHF. As DNA, the CDR3 is TGTGCCAGCAGCTTTTCCGGGACAGGTGGATTGTGGCCCCAGCATTTT.

The J gene is TRBJ2-7, the V gene TRBV27; D unclear. The germline V gene has CDR1 MNHEY and CDR2 SMNVEV (reference sequence). Trimming pared 4 bases from V and 0 bases from J, leaving 7 bases between. This CDR3 contains 13 residues. The CDR3 sequence is CASSSRSSYEQYF. The CDR3 DNA reads as TGTGCCAGCAGTTCCAGAAGCTCCTACGAGCAGTACTTC.

The chain links TRBV5-4 to TRBJ1-1; 11 positions match TRBD1. The CDR3 totals 14 residues. In germline, CDR1 is SGHNT, CDR2 YYREEE (reference sequence). J was trimmed by 5 bases and V by 5 bases; bases with no gene match: 5. The CDR3 sequence: CASRRDRGDTEAFF. The CDR3 DNA follows: TGTGCCAGCAGGAGGGACAGGGGGGATACTGAAGCTTTCTTT.

In DNA form, the CDR3 reads TGCGCCAGGGCCTTAGTTCGGGTACCTCGGCCAGATACGCAGTATTTT. This encodes CARALVRVPRPDTQYF. The rearrangement uses TRBV10-1 and TRBJ2-3; D gene ambiguous. Germline loops: CDR1 WNHNN, CDR2 SYGVQD (reference sequence). V dropped 9 bases and J dropped 4 bases, with 23 bases sitting between them. There are 16 residues in the CDR3.

The table lists this clone with a count of one. The genes are TRBV7-2 and TRBJ1-6; unclear D gene. V was pared by 4 bases and J by 0 bases, with 4 bases between. This CDR3 has 14 amino acids. Germline CDR1 SGHTA, CDR2 FQGNSA. CDR3 nucleotides: TGTGCCAGCAGCTGGAGCTCCTATAATTCACCCCTCCACTTT. Amino acids: CASSWSSYNSPLHF.

The chain couples TRBV5-1 to TRBJ1-5; 9 bases match TRBD1. The CDR3 has 14 amino acids. V was clipped by 5 bases and J by 6 bases; unmatched bases: 6. Germline V lookup: CDR1 SGHRS, CDR2 YFSETQ. The CDR3 reads CASRAQGQGQPQHF. The CDR3 coding sequence is TGCGCCAGCAGGGCGCAGGGACAGGGTCAGCCCCAGCATTTT. The entire variable domain, with the rest obtained from reference TRBV5-1 and TRBJ1-5, is as follows: KAGVTQTPRYLIKTRGQQVTLSCSPISGHRSVSWYQQTPGQGLQFLFEYFSETQRNKGNFPGRFSGRQFSNSRSEMNVSTLELGDSALYLCASRAQGQGQPQHFGDGTRLSIL.

The chain employs TRBV10-3 and TRBJ1-1; 7 bases agree with TRBD1. The CDR3 sequence is 17 residues long. Germline assignment: CDR1 ENHRY and CDR2 SYGVKD. Unmatched junction bases numbered 11, after V lost 4 bases and J lost 0 bases. The CDR3 region is CAISASQGGGLNTEAFF. In DNA, the CDR3 is TGTGCCATCAGTGCGTCCCAGGGGGGAGGTTTGAACACTGAAGCTTTCTTT.

The chain uses TRBV11-2 and TRBJ2-7, with 10 bases lining up with TRBD2. The length of the CDR3 is 14 residues. CDR1 is SGHAT and CDR2 is FQNNGV in the germline V gene. V lost 2 bases and J lost 4; bases outside the gene matches: 2. The CDR3, as DNA: TGTGCCAGCAGCTTATCTAGCGGGGGTTACGAGCAGTACTTC. Its translation: CASSLSSGGYEQYF. The variable domain in full, completed from reference TRBV11-2 and TRBJ2-7, reads EAGVAQSPRYKIIEKRQSVAFWCNPISGHATLYWYQQILGQGPKLLIQFQNNGVVDDSQLPKDRFSAERLKGVDSTLKIQPAKLEDSAVYLCASSLSSGGYEQYFGPGTRLTVT.

This clone was counted a single time. The chain recombines TRBV2 with TRBJ2-3; tentatively, D is TRBD2 (6 bases). CDR3 length equals 11 residues. V was pared by 6 bases and J by 8 bases, with 9 bases between. The germline V gene encodes CDR1 SNHLY and CDR2 FYNNEI. This CDR3 reads CASRLGGTQYF. The DNA of the CDR3 is TGTGCCAGCAGGTTGGGGGGTACGCAGTATTTT.

The table lists this clone with a few counts. This sequence joins TRBV27 and TRBJ2-5; TRBD2 is a possible D gene (6 bases). V was cut by 5 bases and J by 4 bases, with 17 bases left in between. CDR1 MNHEY and CDR2 SMNVEV come from the germline V gene (reference sequence). This CDR3 has 15 residues. The CDR3 nucleotides read TGTGCCAGCAGTCCGTGGACGGGACTCCGAGAGACCCAGTACTTC. Translation gives CASSPWTGLRETQYF.

The chain links TRBV5-1 to TRBJ1-6, with TRBD1 matching over 10 bases. The CDR3 totals 16 residues. Germline CDR1 and CDR2: SGHRS and YFSETQ. V gave up 5 bases and J gave up 11 bases; unmatched junction bases: 13. The CDR3: CASSFSSGTGETPLHF. CDR3 coding DNA: TGCGCCAGCAGTTTCTCCTCCGGGACAGGGGAAACACCCCTCCACTTT. The variable domain in full, completed from reference TRBV5-1 and TRBJ1-6, reads KAGVTQTPRYLIKTRGQQVTLSCSPISGHRSVSWYQQTPGQGLQFLFEYFSETQRNKGNFPGRFSGRQFSNSRSEMNVSTLELGDSALYLCASSFSSGTGETPLHFGNGTRLTVT.

The chain links TRBV5-1 to TRBJ2-2; no reliable D call. Trimming removed 6 bases at V and 7 bases at J, with 19 bases between. The CDR3 has 15 residues. Germline CDR1 is SGHRS and CDR2 is YFSETQ. In DNA, the CDR3 is TGCGCCAGCAATATGGGTGGGCCTTCCGGCGGGGAGCTGTTTTTT. It specifies CASNMGGPSGGELFF.

The V gene is TRBV28, the J gene TRBJ1-3; 10 bases are shared with TRBD1. The CDR3 spans 14 residues. The germline CDR1 and CDR2 sequences are MDHEN and SYDVKM. V was pared by 4 bases and J by 4 bases, with 1 base of the junction left unmatched. CDR3 protein: CASSWDRGGNTIYF. The CDR3 DNA is TGTGCCAGCAGTTGGGACAGGGGCGGAAACACCATATATTTT.

This clone was seen just once. The J gene is TRBJ2-1, the V gene TRBV5-6, with a possible D match to TRBD2 (6 bases). The CDR3 is 16 amino acids. V was shortened by 0 bases and J by 0 bases, with 10 bases between the two germline ends. Germline loops: CDR1 SGHDT, CDR2 YYEEEE. The CDR3 DNA sequence: TGTGCCAGCAGCTTGGGAGCGGGCGCCTCCTACAATGAGCAGTTCTTC. Its translation is CASSLGAGASYNEQFF.

The chain couples TRBV18 to TRBJ2-3; 7 nucleotides line up with TRBD1. Per germline, CDR1 KGHSH and CDR2 LQKENI. There are 15 residues in the CDR3. V was pared by 3 bases and J by 6 bases, with 9 bases of the junction left unmatched. The CDR3 coding sequence is TGTGCCAGCTCACCCCGACAGGGCGAAGGGGATACGCAGTATTTT. This translates into CASSPRQGEGDTQYF. Full variable domain (missing parts from reference TRBV18 and TRBJ2-3): NAGVMQNPRHLVRRRGQEARLRCSPMKGHSHVYWYRQLPEEGLKFMVYLQKENIIDESGMPKERFSAEFPKEGPSILRIQQVVRGDSAAYFCASSPRQGEGDTQYFGPGTRLTVL.

The V gene is TRBV19, the J gene TRBJ1-5, with TRBD1 matching 7 bases. Germline trimming cut 0 bases from V and 7 bases from J; bases unmatched to any gene: 15. Germline CDR1 and CDR2: LNHDA and SQIVND (reference sequence). The CDR3 has 18 amino acids. The CDR3 DNA sequence: TGTGCCAGTAGTATAGATCCCCCCTCGACAGGGAGCGGCCAGCCCCAGCATTTT. This encodes CASSIDPPSTGSGQPQHF.

The chain uses TRBV9 and TRBJ2-2; a weak D match, TRBD1 (6 bases). Deletions cut 1 base from V and 6 bases from J, with 10 bases between. The CDR3 totals 14 residues. Germline lookup yields CDR1 SGDLS and CDR2 YYNGEE. CDR3 nucleotide sequence: TGTGCCAGCAGCGTATACAGGGAGTCCGGGGAGCTGTTTTTT. Translated: CASSVYRESGELFF.

This clone was seen only a few times. The J gene is TRBJ2-3, the V gene TRBV5-1; 12 nucleotides agree with TRBD1. The CDR3 spans 18 residues. The ends lost 0 bases at V and 4 bases at J; junction bases unmatched: 9. CDR1 and CDR2 (germline): SGHRS, YFSETQ. For the CDR3, the DNA is TGCGCCAGCAGCTTGGACCCGGGACAGGGGGCTAAAGCAGATACGCAGTATTTT. It specifies CASSLDPGQGAKADTQYF.

This chain joins TRBV15 and TRBJ2-5; D remains unclear. Trimming shortened V by 2 bases and J by 1 base, and 8 bases separated the two germline ends. In germline, CDR1 is LNHNV, CDR2 YYDKDF (reference sequence). The CDR3 sequence is 14 residues long. In DNA form, the CDR3 reads TGTGCCACCAGCAGATACAGTTTCCAAGAGACCCAGTACTTC. Amino acid sequence: CATSRYSFQETQYF. The full variable domain, in which reference TRBV15 and TRBJ2-5 provide the parts outside the CDR3, is DAMVIQNPRYQVTQFGKPVTLSCSQTLNHNVMYWYQQKSSQAPKLLFHYYDKDFNNEADTPDNFQSRRPNTSFCFLDIRSPGLGDTAMYLCATSRYSFQETQYFGPGTRLLVL.

The chain combines TRBV6-5 with TRBJ2-7; D is undetermined. The length of the CDR3 is 11 residues. Germline loops: CDR1 MNHEY, CDR2 SVGAGI. The germline V and J ends were trimmed by 3 bases and 5 bases, with 5 bases remaining between them. CDR3 protein: CASSYYNEQYF. Here the CDR3 DNA reads TGTGCCAGCAGTTATTACAACGAGCAGTACTTC.

The J gene is TRBJ2-3, the V gene TRBV3-1 (or the pseudogene TRBV3-2); D not certain. The germline gives CDR1 LGHDT, CDR2 YNNKEL (reference sequence). The V gene lost 3 bases and the J gene lost 4 bases, with 11 bases spanning the gap. The CDR3 runs 14 residues. CDR3 in DNA: TGTGCCAGCAGCCACGCGGTAGGCGCAGATACGCAGTATTTT. It specifies CASSHAVGADTQYF.